This T cell receptor beta chain originates from a study of blood T cell repertoires in COVID-19. Study context: COVID-19 samples, acute and convalescent, were from the United States, Italy and Spain. In each case, the material was cDNA or gDNA derived from T cells, B-cell-depleted T cells, or PBMCs.

Under the authors' procedure: From reference gene primer amplification, estimates of nucleated cell counts were derived. The assay was immunoSEQ multiplex PCR, and TCRdb's table has in-frame clones only and misses some. V, J and clone size are those of that table, while D and trimming were read from the DNA. Among roughly 250,000 clones listed, approximately 84% were seen once. The receptor was isolated from a woman of 80 years or more with acute or convalescent COVID-19. Sample: peripheral blood.

CDR3 sequence (DNA): TGTGCCAGCAGCCTGCAAGGGACTTTTGGGGAGACCCAGTACTTC. It translates to CASSLQGTFGETQYF. This chain uses TRBV7-3 with TRBJ2-5, with D maybe TRBD2 (6 bases). Germline CDR1 reads SGHTA; CDR2 reads FQGTGA. V was shortened by 5 bases and J by 5 bases, with 18 bases between the two germline ends. The CDR3 is made up of 15 amino acids. Full variable domain (remainder filled in from reference TRBV7-3 and TRBJ2-5): GAGVSQTPSNKVTEKGKYVELRCDPISGHTALYWYRQSLGQGPEFLIYFQGTGAADDSGLPNDRFFAVRPEGSVSTLKIQRTERGDSAVYLCASSLQGTFGETQYFGPGTRLLVL.